The 9 T cell receptor beta chains below come from one sample, sequenced in a study of blood T cell repertoires in COVID-19. Profiling relied on immunoSEQ multiplex PCR, and the TCRdb table lists in-frame clones only, not all of them. The table has about 100,000 clones, 80% to 90% seen once; the top ten hold 4.9%. What was sequenced was peripheral blood. The receptors originated from a man aged 40-55 years with active or convalescent COVID-19.

The rearrangement links TRBV7-2 to TRBJ2-7; 9 bases agree with TRBD2. CDR1 and CDR2 (germline): SGHTA, FQGNSA. This CDR3 has 15 residues. The ends lost 3 bases at V and 7 bases at J; junction bases unmatched: 10. In DNA, the CDR3 is TGTGCCAGCAGCTTTGCGGGAGGGGCTAGTTTAGAGCAGTACTTC. Translation: CASSFAGGASLEQYF.

The rearrangement uses TRBV27 and TRBJ1-1; perhaps TRBD1 as D (5 bases). From germline, CDR1 is MNHEY and CDR2 SMNVEV (reference sequence). The CDR3 totals 14 residues. V was cut by 3 bases and J by 4 bases, with 12 bases left in between. The CDR3 loop reads CASSFLGGGTEAFF. The CDR3 DNA is TGTGCCAGCAGTTTTCTGGGGGGGGGCACTGAAGCTTTCTTT.

The chain joins TRBV30 to TRBJ2-4, with 8 bases matching TRBD1. The germline gives CDR1 GTSNPN, CDR2 SVGIG (reference sequence). V gave up 0 bases and J gave up 8 bases; unmatched junction bases: 3. There are 13 residues in the CDR3. In DNA, the CDR3 is TGTGCCTGGAGTGTCGGACAGGGTGACATTCAGTACTTC. Its protein product is CAWSVGQGDIQYF. The full variable domain, in which reference TRBV30 and TRBJ2-4 provide the parts outside the CDR3, is SQTIHQWPATLVQPVGSPLSLECTVEGTSNPNLYWYRQAAGRGLQLLFYSVGIGQISSEVPQNLSASRPQDRQFILSSKKLLLSDSGFYLCAWSVGQGDIQYFGAGTRLSVL.

CDR3 in amino acids: CASSSGQGGAYNEQFF. The DNA for the CDR3 is TGTGCCAGCAGCTCCGGACAGGGTGGGGCCTACAATGAGCAGTTCTTC. The rearrangement links TRBV27 to TRBJ2-1, with 8 bases aligning to TRBD1. Germline V gene data show CDR1 as MNHEY and CDR2 as SMNVEV (reference sequence). The CDR3 totals 16 residues. The ends lost 6 bases at V and 2 bases at J; junction bases unmatched: 9.

The J gene is TRBJ2-2, the V gene TRBV27, with TRBD2 matching over 10 bases. The CDR3 is 17 amino acids. Trimming cost V 6 bases and J 6 bases; bases outside gene matches: 13. Germline values: CDR1 MNHEY, CDR2 SMNVEV (reference sequence). Written as DNA, the CDR3 is TGTGCCAGCAGCCCAATTCCGGGACTAGCGACCGCCGGGGAGCTGTTTTTT. Its protein is CASSPIPGLATAGELFF.

This clone has more than one count but fewer than ten. The J gene is TRBJ1-6, the V gene TRBV18; TRBD1 aligns across 7 bases. This CDR3 comprises 16 residues. V gave up 2 bases and J gave up 10 bases; unmatched junction bases: 11. Germline V gene sequence: CDR1 KGHSH, CDR2 LQKENI. The CDR3 loop reads CASSPGTEGLGSPLHF. The CDR3 DNA reads TGTGCCAGCTCACCAGGGACAGAAGGGTTGGGATCACCCCTCCACTTT.

J is TRBJ2-7 and V is TRBV7-7; D is ambiguous. The CDR3 contains 16 residues. From germline, CDR1 is SSHAT and CDR2 FNYEAQ (reference sequence). Trimming stripped 1 base from V and 3 bases from J, with 16 bases between. CDR3 nucleotide sequence: TGTGCCAGCAGCTTAGAGGTCAGCCAGGCGATCTACGAGCAGTACTTC. Its protein is CASSLEVSQAIYEQYF.

The chain joins TRBV7-2 to TRBJ1-2; a possible D gene is TRBD1 (5 bases). V lost 7 bases and J lost 8, with 20 bases in between. Germline-derived CDR1 and CDR2 are SGHTA and FQGNSA. The CDR3 loop spans 14 amino acids. CDR3: CASNVMGGSRGYTF. The CDR3 nucleotides read TGTGCCAGCAACGTCATGGGGGGGTCGAGGGGCTACACCTTC.

The V and J genes are TRBV10-2 and TRBJ1-2; no definite D call. The CDR3 runs to 11 residues. The V and J ends lost 7 bases and 8 bases respectively, with 11 bases between them. In germline, CDR1 is WSHSY, CDR2 SAAADI. The CDR3 sequence is CASNRGDGYTF. CDR3 DNA: TGCGCCAGCAACCGGGGTGACGGCTACACCTTC.